The rows below give T cell receptor beta chains drawn from one sample of a study of cytomegalovirus exposure and HLA in healthy donors. Sequenced by immunoSEQ multiplex PCR; TCRdb stores in-frame clones only, minus some. The sample lists 60,000 to 65,000 clones, more than 60% occurring once. The sample consisted of PBMCs. The receptors come from a woman between 40 and 55 years old in good health and CMV-seropositive. Both conserved end residues are part of each CDR3. A D gene is named only where the DNA matches it firmly. Clone size appears in some rows only: once, few, many, or a class for an expanded clone.

cdr3_length	v_call	d_call	clone_size	j_call	cdr3_nt	cdr3_aa
14	TRBV10-2	TRBD1	NA	TRBJ2-7	TGCGCCAGCAGTGACGCCGGACAGGGCAACGAGCAGTACTTC	CASSDAGQGNEQYF
13	TRBV29-1	TRBD1	NA	TRBJ1-1	TGCAGCGCCCGACAGGGGGAAGGTTCTGAAGCTTTCTTT	CSARQGEGSEAFF
16	TRBV28	NA	NA	TRBJ2-2	TGTGCCAGCAGTAGATTTTCAGGGGCGAACACCGGGGAGCTGTTTTTT	CASSRFSGANTGELFF
17	TRBV5-1	TRBD2	NA	TRBJ2-1	TGCGCCAGCAGCTTGGTGTGGGCGGGGGGGCTCTACAATGAGCAGTTCTTC	CASSLVWAGGLYNEQFF
14	TRBV7-9	NA	NA	TRBJ1-5	TGTGCCAGCAGCCCACAGGGCGACAATCAGCCCCAGCATTTT	CASSPQGDNQPQHF
15	TRBV7-2	TRBD2	NA	TRBJ2-5	TGTGCCAGCAGCTCGGCCAGACTAGCAGGCGAGACCCAGTACTTC	CASSSARLAGETQYF
14	TRBV7-9	NA	NA	TRBJ1-2	TGTGCCAGCAGCGCCCCGGACAGAGGCTATGGCTACACCTTC	CASSAPDRGYGYTF
12	TRBV7-9	NA	NA	TRBJ2-7	TGTGCCAGCAGCCGAGCGGGCTACGAGCAGTACTTC	CASSRAGYEQYF
14	TRBV5-8	TRBD2	NA	TRBJ2-3	TGTGCCAGCAGCCAACGGGGGGGTTCGGATACGCAGTATTTT	CASSQRGGSDTQYF
13	TRBV9	NA	once	TRBJ1-1	TGTGCCAGCAGCCTCTCTTTGAACACTGAAGCTTTCTTT	CASSLSLNTEAFF
15	TRBV7-8	NA	NA	TRBJ2-3	TGTGCCAGCAGCTTAGCTGGGCAGGGCACAGATACGCAGTATTTT	CASSLAGQGTDTQYF
14	TRBV5-1	TRBD1	NA	TRBJ1-1	TGCGCCAGCGGAACAGGGGATGGGTTATCTGAAGCTTTCTTT	CASGTGDGLSEAFF
16	TRBV7-8	NA	NA	TRBJ1-5	TGTGCCAGCAGCTTAGTGGCGGGGGCAAGCAATCAGCCCCAGCATTTT	CASSLVAGASNQPQHF
15	TRBV5-1	NA	NA	TRBJ2-3	TGCGCCAGCAGCTTGGTAACGGGGTTAGCGGATACGCAGTATTTT	CASSLVTGLADTQYF
14	TRBV15	TRBD1	NA	TRBJ1-4	TGTGCCACCAGCAGACACGGGACAGATGAAAAACTGTTTTTT	CATSRHGTDEKLFF
15	TRBV6-5	TRBD1	NA	TRBJ1-2	TGTGCCAGCAGTTACTCAAGACAGGGGGACTATGGCTACACCTTC	CASSYSRQGDYGYTF
12	TRBV18	NA	NA	TRBJ2-7	TGTGCCAGCTCACCTAGCTCCTACGAGCAGTACTTC	CASSPSSYEQYF
13	TRBV7-6	NA	once	TRBJ1-1	TGTGCCAGCAGCTTCGAGACAGGCGGGGAAGCTTTCTTT	CASSFETGGEAFF
11	TRBV9	NA	NA	TRBJ2-1	TGTGCCAGCAGCGTAGCCTATGAGCAGTTCTTC	CASSVAYEQFF
12	TRBV29-1	NA	few	TRBJ2-7	TGCAGCGTTGAAGAGTCCGGGTACGAGCAGTACTTC	CSVEESGYEQYF
14	TRBV5-5	TRBD1	few	TRBJ1-1	TGTGCCAGCAGCCCCTGGACAGGGGGAACTGAAGCTTTCTTT	CASSPWTGGTEAFF
15	TRBV15	TRBD1	NA	TRBJ1-4	TGTGCCACCAGCAGAGGCGGGACAGGGGAAGAAAAACTGTTTTTT	CATSRGGTGEEKLFF
15	TRBV4-3	NA	NA	TRBJ2-5	TGCGCCAGCAGCCAAGAAGGCCTTCCGGGAGAGACCCAGTACTTC	CASSQEGLPGETQYF
16	TRBV7-9	TRBD2	few	TRBJ2-3	TGTGCCAGCAGCTTAGGTTCTAGCGGGGGCACAGATACGCAGTATTTT	CASSLGSSGGTDTQYF
14	TRBV6-5	NA	NA	TRBJ1-5	TGTGCCAGCAGTTACGCAGGGAGCAATCAGCCCCAGCATTTT	CASSYAGSNQPQHF
12	TRBV6-1	NA	NA	TRBJ1-4	TGTGCCAGCAGTGAACCGGAGGAAAAACTGTTTTTT	CASSEPEEKLFF
14	TRBV29-1	TRBD1	NA	TRBJ2-3	TGCAGCGTGGACGGGACAGGAGGCACAGATACGCAGTATTTT	CSVDGTGGTDTQYF
15	TRBV6-1	TRBD1	NA	TRBJ2-3	TGTGCCAGCAGTGAAGGGGGACAGGGGGCAGATACGCAGTATTTT	CASSEGGQGADTQYF
14	TRBV29-1	TRBD1	NA	TRBJ2-2	TGCAGCGCCGCCGACAGGGTGAACGCCGGGGAGCTGTTTTTT	CSAADRVNAGELFF
15	TRBV5-4	NA	NA	TRBJ2-6	TGTGCCAGCAGCTTGGAGGGGTCTGGGGCCAACGTCCTGACTTTC	CASSLEGSGANVLTF
15	TRBV6-6	NA	NA	TRBJ1-2	TGTGCCAGCAGTTATTCGTCGGGGGCTAACTATGGCTACACCTTC	CASSYSSGANYGYTF
16	TRBV19	NA	NA	TRBJ2-6	TGTGCCACCAGCGGTGTCAGGGGTGGTGGGGCCAACGTCCTGACTTTC	CATSGVRGGGANVLTF
14	TRBV5-6	NA	few	TRBJ2-5	TGTGCCAGCAGTAGTGCGGGCACCCAAGAGACCCAGTACTTC	CASSSAGTQETQYF
12	TRBV7-8	NA	few	TRBJ2-2	TGTGCCAGCAGCTTCGGTTCCGGGGAGCTGTTTTTT	CASSFGSGELFF
17	TRBV4-3	NA	NA	TRBJ1-6	TGCGCCAGCAGCCAAGATTCCGGGAGCCCTAATAATTCACCCCTCCACTTT	CASSQDSGSPNNSPLHF
15	TRBV7-2	TRBD1	NA	TRBJ2-7	TGTGCCAGCAGCCCCCAATCGGGACAGCTCTACGAGCAGTACTTC	CASSPQSGQLYEQYF
15	TRBV2	TRBD2	few	TRBJ2-1	TGTGCCAGCAGCGGTAGCGGGGGGTCCTACAATGAGCAGTTCTTC	CASSGSGGSYNEQFF
18	TRBV5-1	TRBD2	NA	TRBJ2-7	TGCGCCAGCAGCCAACCTTCTCTCTTAGCGGGTTATTCCTACGAGCAGTACTTC	CASSQPSLLAGYSYEQYF
13	TRBV6-1	TRBD2	NA	TRBJ2-5	TGTGCCAGCAGACTAGCGGGGGGGGAGACCCAGTACTTC	CASRLAGGETQYF
15	TRBV7-8	NA	NA	TRBJ1-5	TGTGCCAGCAGCGGGGGGGGTAGGGGCAATCAGCCCCAGCATTTT	CASSGGGRGNQPQHF
17	TRBV4-1	NA	NA	TRBJ2-2	TGCGCCAGCAGCCCCATCGGGGGTAGCAGGGACACCGGGGAGCTGTTTTTT	CASSPIGGSRDTGELFF
14	TRBV10-2	TRBD1	NA	TRBJ1-5	TGCGCCAGCAGTGAGAGGGACAGCCTTGAGCCCCAGCATTTT	CASSERDSLEPQHF
11	TRBV5-1	NA	NA	TRBJ2-1	TGCGCCAGCAGCTTATTATCTGAGCAGTTCTTC	CASSLLSEQFF
16	TRBV6-5	TRBD1	once	TRBJ1-2	TGTGCCAGCAGTTCGCCGGGACAGGGGACCTCGTATGGCTACACCTTC	CASSSPGQGTSYGYTF
13	TRBV25-1	NA	NA	TRBJ2-1	TGTGCCAGCAGTGTTCCCGGGTTAAATGAGCAGTTCTTC	CASSVPGLNEQFF
17	TRBV27	NA	once	TRBJ1-1	TGTGCCAGCAGTTTAAGCCCCCTCGGGGGTTGGAACACTGAAGCTTTCTTT	CASSLSPLGGWNTEAFF
15	TRBV5-8	NA	NA	TRBJ1-1	TGTGCCAGCAGCTTGGAGGGAGGGTTGAACACTGAAGCTTTCTTT	CASSLEGGLNTEAFF
19	TRBV10-3	TRBD1	NA	TRBJ1-5	TGTGCCATCAGTGAGTCCCCGACAGGGGGCGTCGGCAGCAATCAGCCCCAGCATTTT	CAISESPTGGVGSNQPQHF
15	TRBV6-1	NA	NA	TRBJ2-7	TGTGCCAGCAGTGAAGAACAGGCGGCCTCCTACGAGCAGTACTTC	CASSEEQAASYEQYF
18	TRBV18	TRBD1	NA	TRBJ1-3	TGTGCCAGCTCACCTCGCGAGACAGGGGGCCGCTCTGGAAACACCATATATTTT	CASSPRETGGRSGNTIYF
14	TRBV27	TRBD1	NA	TRBJ2-1	TGTGCCAGCAGTTCAGGGGGCCTCTACAATGAGCAGTTCTTC	CASSSGGLYNEQFF